This T cell receptor beta chain was obtained from a study of T cells in Graves' hyperthyroidism and ophthalmopathy. Germline CDR1 and CDR2: DFQATT and SNEGSKA (reference sequence). CDR3 size: 12 residues. This clonotype was found many times. No antigen is known for it. Whole-study results and caveats: Researchers found most expanded thyroid clonotypes above 0.001 in blood as well.

Calling Graves' hyperthyroidism stable meant ophthalmopathy did not progress within 18 months. Researchers barred patients who had uncontrolled infection, other autoimmune disease, pregnancy or lactation. RNA transcripts provided the source from which TCR beta CDR3 regions were amplified. Initially, a first-round RT-PCR of the TCR CDR3 employed the HTBI primer set. TCRdb processed the multiplex PCR reads anew with MiXCR; each CDR3 protein has one entry. The sample lists some 550,000 distinct CDR3 sequences, more than 20% seen once, with about 30% in the top ten. Sequencing was carried out using blood. This chain uses TRBV20-1 with TRBJ1-1; no clear D. The TCR sequence derives from a man aged 18 to 30 with Graves' hyperthyroidism. The CDR3 DNA reads as TGCGCGGGGAGGGCCCCAAGGACTGAAGCTTTCTTT. The encoded protein is CAGRAPRTEAFF.